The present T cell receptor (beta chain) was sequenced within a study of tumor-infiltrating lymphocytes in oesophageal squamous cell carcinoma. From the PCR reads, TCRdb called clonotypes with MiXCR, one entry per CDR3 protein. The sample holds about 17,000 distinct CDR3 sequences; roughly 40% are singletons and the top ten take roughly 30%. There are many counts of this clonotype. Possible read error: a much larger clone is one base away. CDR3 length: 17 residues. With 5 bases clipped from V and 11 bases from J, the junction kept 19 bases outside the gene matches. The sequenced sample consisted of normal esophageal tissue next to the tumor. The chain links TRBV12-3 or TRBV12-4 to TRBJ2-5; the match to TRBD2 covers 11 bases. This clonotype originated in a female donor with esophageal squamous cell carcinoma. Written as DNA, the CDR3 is TGTGCCAGCAGTCCCAATAGCGGGAGGGCCTCCTACAATGAGCAGTACTTC. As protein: CASSPNSGRASYNEQYF.